One and the same sample provided the 4 T cell receptor beta chains below, sequenced in a study of blood T cell repertoires in COVID-19. Repertoires were generated with immunoSEQ multiplex PCR, while TCRdb's copy carries only in-frame clones and drops some. The sample holds around 260,000 clones, 85% seen once. The sequencing input was peripheral blood. All receptors derive from a human donor in a cohort sampled during active COVID-19.

This sequence joins TRBV30 and TRBJ2-7; a weak D match, TRBD2 (5 bases). Germline CDR1 GTSNPN, CDR2 SVGIG (reference sequence). The V end was cut by 3 bases, the J end by 2 bases, with 8 bases between. The CDR3 runs to 12 residues. The CDR3 DNA reads as TGTGCCTGGAGAGCGGATACCTACGAGCAGTACTTC. Its translation: CAWRADTYEQYF.

The rearrangement links TRBV2 to TRBJ2-5, with D tentatively TRBD2 (6 bases). Trimming took off 6 bases at V and 4 bases at J, with 12 bases between the two ends. Looked up from germline, CDR1 is SNHLY and CDR2 is FYNNEI. The CDR3 is made up of 13 amino acids. The CDR3 here is CASRREARETQYF. As DNA, the CDR3 is TGTGCCAGCAGGAGGGAGGCAAGAGAGACCCAGTACTTC.

V usage is TRBV27 and J usage is TRBJ1-5; D might be TRBD1 (6 bases). Trimming left V 2 bases short and J 1 base short, with 18 bases between. This CDR3 is 18 amino acids long. Per the germline V gene, CDR1 is MNHEY and CDR2 is SMNVEV (reference sequence). The CDR3 sequence is CASSLNPPGAGSNQPQHF. The DNA of the CDR3 is TGTGCCAGCAGTTTAAACCCCCCAGGGGCAGGAAGCAATCAGCCCCAGCATTTT.

This chain joins TRBV14 and TRBJ1-6; D is ambiguous. This CDR3 spans 13 amino acids. The V gene's germline CDR1 is SGHDN and CDR2 FVKESK. Trimming removed 0 bases from V and 9 bases from J, with 6 bases in between. The chain's CDR3 is CASSQDRGSPLHF. The CDR3 DNA sequence: TGTGCCAGCAGCCAAGATCGAGGTTCACCCCTCCACTTT.